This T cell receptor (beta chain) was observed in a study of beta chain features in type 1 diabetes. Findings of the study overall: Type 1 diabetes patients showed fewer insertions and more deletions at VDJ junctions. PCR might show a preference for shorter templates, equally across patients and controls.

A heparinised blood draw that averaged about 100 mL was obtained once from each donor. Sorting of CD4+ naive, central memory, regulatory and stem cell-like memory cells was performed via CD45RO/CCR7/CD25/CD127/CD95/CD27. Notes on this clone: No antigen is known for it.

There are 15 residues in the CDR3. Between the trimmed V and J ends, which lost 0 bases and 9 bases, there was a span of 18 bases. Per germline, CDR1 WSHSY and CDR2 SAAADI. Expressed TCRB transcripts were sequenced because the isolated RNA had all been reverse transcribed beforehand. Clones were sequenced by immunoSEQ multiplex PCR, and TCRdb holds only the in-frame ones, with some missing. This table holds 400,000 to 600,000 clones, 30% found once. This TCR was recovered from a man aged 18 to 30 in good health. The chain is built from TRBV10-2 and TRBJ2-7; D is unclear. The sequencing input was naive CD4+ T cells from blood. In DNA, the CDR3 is TGCGCCAGCAGTGAGTCGCGGCTCCGCGACTGGTGGCAGTACTTC. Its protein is CASSESRLRDWWQYF.